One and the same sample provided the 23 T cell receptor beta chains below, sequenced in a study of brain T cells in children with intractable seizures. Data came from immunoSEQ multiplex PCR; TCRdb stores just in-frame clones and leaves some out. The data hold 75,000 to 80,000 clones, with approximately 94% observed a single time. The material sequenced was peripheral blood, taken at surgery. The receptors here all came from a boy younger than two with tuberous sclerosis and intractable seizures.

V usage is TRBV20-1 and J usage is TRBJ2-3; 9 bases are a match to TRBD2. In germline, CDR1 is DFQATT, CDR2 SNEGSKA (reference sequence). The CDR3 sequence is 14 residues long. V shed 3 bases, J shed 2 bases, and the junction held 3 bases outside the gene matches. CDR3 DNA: TGCAGTGCTAGTAGCGGGAGCGACACAGATACGCAGTATTTT. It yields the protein CSASSGSDTDTQYF.

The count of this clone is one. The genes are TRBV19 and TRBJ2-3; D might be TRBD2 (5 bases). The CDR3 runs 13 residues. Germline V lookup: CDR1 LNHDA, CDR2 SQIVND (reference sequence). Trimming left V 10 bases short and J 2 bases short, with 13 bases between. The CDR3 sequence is CATLTGITDTQYF. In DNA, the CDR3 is TGTGCCACCCTCACCGGGATCACAGATACGCAGTATTTT.

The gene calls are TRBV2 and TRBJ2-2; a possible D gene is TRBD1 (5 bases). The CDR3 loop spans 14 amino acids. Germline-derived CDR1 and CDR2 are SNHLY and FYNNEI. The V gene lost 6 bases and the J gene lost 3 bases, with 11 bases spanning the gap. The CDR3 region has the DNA TGTGCCAGCAGAGGGGCTGTGGACACCGGGGAGCTGTTTTTT. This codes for CASRGAVDTGELFF.

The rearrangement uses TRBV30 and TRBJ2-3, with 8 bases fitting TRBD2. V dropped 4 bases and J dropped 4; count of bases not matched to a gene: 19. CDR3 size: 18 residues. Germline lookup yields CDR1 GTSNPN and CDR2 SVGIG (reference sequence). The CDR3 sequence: CAWTAVIVGGLVADTQYF. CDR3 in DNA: TGTGCCTGGACTGCCGTTATTGTGGGGGGACTAGTGGCAGATACGCAGTATTTT. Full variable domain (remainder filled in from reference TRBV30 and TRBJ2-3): SQTIHQWPATLVQPVGSPLSLECTVEGTSNPNLYWYRQAAGRGLQLLFYSVGIGQISSEVPQNLSASRPQDRQFILSSKKLLLSDSGFYLCAWTAVIVGGLVADTQYFGPGTRLTVL.

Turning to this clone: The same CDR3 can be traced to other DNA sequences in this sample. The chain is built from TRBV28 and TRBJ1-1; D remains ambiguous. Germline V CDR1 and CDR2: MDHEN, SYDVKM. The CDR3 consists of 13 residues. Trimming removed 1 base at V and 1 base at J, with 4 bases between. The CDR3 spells CASSLLGNTEAFF. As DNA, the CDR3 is TGTGCCAGCAGTTTATTGGGGAACACTGAAGCTTTCTTT.

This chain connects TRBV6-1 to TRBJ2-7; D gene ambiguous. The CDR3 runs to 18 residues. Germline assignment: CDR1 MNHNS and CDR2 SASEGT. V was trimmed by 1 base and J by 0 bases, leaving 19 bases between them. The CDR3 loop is CASSEVFDVSLTSYEQYF. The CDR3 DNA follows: TGTGCCAGCAGTGAAGTTTTCGATGTTAGCCTTACCTCCTACGAGCAGTACTTC.

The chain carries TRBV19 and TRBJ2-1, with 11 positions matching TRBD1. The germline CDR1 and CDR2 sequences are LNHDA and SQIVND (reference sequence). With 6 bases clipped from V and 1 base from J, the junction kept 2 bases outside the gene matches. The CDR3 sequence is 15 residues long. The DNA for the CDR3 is TGTGCCAGTAGCGGGACAGGGGGATCCTACAATGAGCAGTTCTTC. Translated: CASSGTGGSYNEQFF.

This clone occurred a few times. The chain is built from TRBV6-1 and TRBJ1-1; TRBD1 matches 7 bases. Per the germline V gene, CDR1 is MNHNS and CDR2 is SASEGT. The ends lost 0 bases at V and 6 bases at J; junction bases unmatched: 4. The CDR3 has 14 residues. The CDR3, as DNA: TGTGCCAGCAGTGAAGCATCGCAGGGGGCTGAAGCTTTCTTT. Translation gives CASSEASQGAEAFF.

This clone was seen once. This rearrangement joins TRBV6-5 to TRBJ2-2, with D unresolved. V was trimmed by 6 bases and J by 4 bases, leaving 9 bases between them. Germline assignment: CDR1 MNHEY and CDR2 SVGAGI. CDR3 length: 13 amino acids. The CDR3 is CASRDRVTGELFF. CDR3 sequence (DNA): TGTGCCAGCAGGGACCGGGTCACCGGGGAGCTGTTTTTT.

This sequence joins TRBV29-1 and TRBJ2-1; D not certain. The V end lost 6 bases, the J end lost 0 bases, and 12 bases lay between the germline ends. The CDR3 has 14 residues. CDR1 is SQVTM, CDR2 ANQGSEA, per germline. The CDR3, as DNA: TGCAGCGTAGATAGCTGGGCCTCCTACAATGAGCAGTTCTTC. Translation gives CSVDSWASYNEQFF.

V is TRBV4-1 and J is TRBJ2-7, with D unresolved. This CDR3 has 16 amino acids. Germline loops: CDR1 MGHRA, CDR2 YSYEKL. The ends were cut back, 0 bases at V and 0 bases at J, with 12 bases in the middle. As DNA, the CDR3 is TGCGCCAGCAGCCAAGATAAGGCTACCTCCTCCTACGAGCAGTACTTC. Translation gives CASSQDKATSSYEQYF.

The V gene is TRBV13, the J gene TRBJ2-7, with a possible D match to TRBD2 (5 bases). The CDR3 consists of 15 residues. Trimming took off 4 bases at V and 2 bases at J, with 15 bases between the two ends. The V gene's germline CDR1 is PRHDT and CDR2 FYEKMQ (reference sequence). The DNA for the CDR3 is TGTGCCAGCAGCTCTACAGCGGAGCTGACCTACGAGCAGTACTTC. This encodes CASSSTAELTYEQYF.

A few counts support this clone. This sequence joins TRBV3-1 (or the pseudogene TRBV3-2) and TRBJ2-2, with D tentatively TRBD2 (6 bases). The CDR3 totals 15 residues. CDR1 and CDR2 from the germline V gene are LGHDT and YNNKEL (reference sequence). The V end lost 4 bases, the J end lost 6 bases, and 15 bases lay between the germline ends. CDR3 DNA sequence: TGTGCCAGCAGCCGTGAGCGGGCGGTAGCCGGGGAGCTGTTTTTT. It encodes CASSRERAVAGELFF.

CDR3 loop: CASRETGGKEKLFF. CDR3 DNA: TGTGCCAGCAGAGAGACAGGGGGAAAAGAAAAACTGTTTTTT. V usage is TRBV2 and J usage is TRBJ1-4; the match to TRBD1 covers 9 bases. V lost 6 bases, J lost 8 bases, and 7 bases stayed unmatched. Germline V gives CDR1 SNHLY, CDR2 FYNNEI. The CDR3 runs to 14 residues.

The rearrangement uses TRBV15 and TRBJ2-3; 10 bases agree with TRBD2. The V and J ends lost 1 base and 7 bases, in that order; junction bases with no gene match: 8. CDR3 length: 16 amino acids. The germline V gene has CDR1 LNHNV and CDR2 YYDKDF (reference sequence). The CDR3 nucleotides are TGTGCCACCAGCAGAGTTAATCCTAGCGGGGGAAATACGCAGTATTTT. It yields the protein CATSRVNPSGGNTQYF. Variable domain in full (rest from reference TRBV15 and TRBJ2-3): DAMVIQNPRYQVTQFGKPVTLSCSQTLNHNVMYWYQQKSSQAPKLLFHYYDKDFNNEADTPDNFQSRRPNTSFCFLDIRSPGLGDTAMYLCATSRVNPSGGNTQYFGPGTRLTVL.

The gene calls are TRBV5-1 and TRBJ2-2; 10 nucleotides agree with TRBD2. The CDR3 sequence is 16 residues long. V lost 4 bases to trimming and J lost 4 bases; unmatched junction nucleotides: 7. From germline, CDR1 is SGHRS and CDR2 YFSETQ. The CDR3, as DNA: TGCGCCAGCAGCCAACTAGCGGGGCCTCCCACCGGGGAGCTGTTTTTT. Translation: CASSQLAGPPTGELFF.

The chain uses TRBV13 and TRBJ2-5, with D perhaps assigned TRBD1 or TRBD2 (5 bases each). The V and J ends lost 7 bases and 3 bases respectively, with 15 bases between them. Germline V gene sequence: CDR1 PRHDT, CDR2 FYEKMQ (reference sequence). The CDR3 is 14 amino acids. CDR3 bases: TGTGCCAGCACCCTTCGGGGCTTGGAAGAGACCCAGTACTTC. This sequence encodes CASTLRGLEETQYF.

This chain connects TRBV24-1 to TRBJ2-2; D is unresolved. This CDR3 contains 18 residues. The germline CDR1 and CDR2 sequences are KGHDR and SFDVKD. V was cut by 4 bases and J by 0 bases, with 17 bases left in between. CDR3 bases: TGTGCCACCAGTGACTCTGATGGAGCGACGCCGAACACCGGGGAGCTGTTTTTT. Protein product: CATSDSDGATPNTGELFF.

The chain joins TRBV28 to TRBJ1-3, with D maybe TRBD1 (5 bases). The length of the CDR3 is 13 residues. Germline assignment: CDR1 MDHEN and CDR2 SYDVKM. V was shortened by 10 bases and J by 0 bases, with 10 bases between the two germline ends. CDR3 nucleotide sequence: TGTGCCACGGGGACCGGCTCTGGAAACACCATATATTTT. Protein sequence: CATGTGSGNTIYF. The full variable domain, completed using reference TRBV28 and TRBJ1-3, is DVKVTQSSRYLVKRTGEKVFLECVQDMDHENMFWYRQDPGLGLRLIYFSYDVKMKEKGDIPEGYSVSREKKERFSLILESASTNQTSMYLCATGTGSGNTIYFGEGSWLTVV.

The CDR3 sequence: CASSQVGRLDYEQYF. The CDR3 DNA is TGTGCCAGCAGCCAAGTGGGACGGCTTGACTACGAGCAGTACTTC. The chain links TRBV4-2 to TRBJ2-7; D may be TRBD1 or TRBD2 (5 bases each). Per germline, CDR1 LGHNA and CDR2 YNFKEQ. The CDR3 contains 15 residues. V lost 1 base and J 3 bases, leaving 13 bases between the germline ends.

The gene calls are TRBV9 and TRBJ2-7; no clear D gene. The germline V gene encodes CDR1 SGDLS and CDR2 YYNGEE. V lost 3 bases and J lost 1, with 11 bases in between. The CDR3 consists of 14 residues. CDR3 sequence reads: CASSGPGPSYEQYF. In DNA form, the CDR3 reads TGTGCCAGCAGCGGACCGGGTCCATCCTACGAGCAGTACTTC.

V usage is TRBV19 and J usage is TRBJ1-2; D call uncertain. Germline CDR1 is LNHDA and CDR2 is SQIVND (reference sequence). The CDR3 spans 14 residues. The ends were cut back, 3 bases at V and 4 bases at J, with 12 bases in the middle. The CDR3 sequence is CASSIYQTGYGYTF. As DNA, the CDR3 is TGTGCCAGTAGTATTTACCAGACTGGCTATGGCTACACCTTC.

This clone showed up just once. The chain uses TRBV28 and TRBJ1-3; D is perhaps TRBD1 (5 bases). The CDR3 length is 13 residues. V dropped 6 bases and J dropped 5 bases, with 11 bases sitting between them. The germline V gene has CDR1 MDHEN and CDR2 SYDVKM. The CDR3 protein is CASSDSDRNTIYF. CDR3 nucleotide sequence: TGTGCCAGCAGCGACAGCGACAGAAACACCATATATTTT.